These 10 T cell receptor beta chains share one sample of origin, sequenced in a study of pediatric ulcerative colitis. Libraries were prepared by immunoSEQ multiplex PCR; TCRdb keeps only in-frame clonotypes and omits some of them. The sample has approximately 37,000 clones; 65% to 80% are singletons. Rectal tissue came from one to two pinch biopsies taken at colonoscopy. Specimen: gut tissue. The receptors stem from a boy aged 5-17 years with severe ulcerative colitis.

The V call is TRBV25-1, the J call TRBJ1-3, with unresolved D. CDR1 and CDR2 (germline): MGHDK, SYGVNS. V was clipped by 4 bases and J by 0 bases, with 10 bases between them. This CDR3 is built from 15 residues. DNA of the CDR3: TGTGCCAGCAGTGCGGCCGGGGACTCTGGAAACACCATATATTTT. Its protein product is CASSAAGDSGNTIYF.

This clone was recorded a few times. J is TRBJ2-7 and V is TRBV28; no clear D gene. Trimming took off 3 bases at V and 5 bases at J, with 2 bases between the two ends. The CDR3 extends over 10 amino acids. Germline V gives CDR1 MDHEN, CDR2 SYDVKM. DNA for the CDR3: TGTGCCAGCAGTTTGAACGAGCAGTACTTC. It encodes CASSLNEQYF.

The genes are TRBV5-6 and TRBJ1-4; unclear D gene. The CDR3 has 15 residues. The V gene lost 3 bases and the J gene lost 7 bases, with 16 bases spanning the gap. Looked up from germline, CDR1 is SGHDT and CDR2 is YYEEEE. CDR3 region: CASSYPTAAPEKLFF. The CDR3 DNA sequence: TGTGCCAGCAGCTACCCTACAGCCGCCCCTGAAAAACTGTTTTTT.

The rearrangement links TRBV19 to TRBJ2-1, with 12 nucleotides matching TRBD2. The CDR3 loop spans 16 amino acids. CDR1 and CDR2 from the germline V gene are LNHDA and SQIVND (reference sequence). The V gene end was trimmed by 1 base and the J gene end by 7 bases; junction bases not matched to a gene: 5. In DNA form, the CDR3 reads TGTGCCAGTAGTATAGCCCTAGCGGGGGGGCTTAATGAGCAGTTCTTC. Residues: CASSIALAGGLNEQFF.

V and J are TRBV2 and TRBJ2-5, with TRBD2 as a possible D gene (5 bases). CDR1 is SNHLY, CDR2 FYNNEI, per germline. The CDR3 covers 14 residues. V lost 8 bases to trimming and J lost 0 bases, with 13 bases between them. The DNA of the CDR3 is TGTGCCAGCCTTAGCGACCAAAACCAAGAGACCCAGTACTTC. Protein product: CASLSDQNQETQYF.

This chain links TRBV5-1 with TRBJ2-7; the D gene is possibly TRBD2 (7 bases). With 0 bases removed from V and 2 bases from J, the gap between germline ends came to 15 bases. The germline gives CDR1 SGHRS, CDR2 YFSETQ. This CDR3 has 16 amino acids. The CDR3, as DNA: TGCGCCAGCAGCTTGGAGGGCGGGGGCCTAACCTACGAGCAGTACTTC. Encoded protein: CASSLEGGGLTYEQYF.

The chain is built from TRBV10-3 and TRBJ2-6, with a weak D call TRBD1 (5 bases). Per germline, CDR1 ENHRY and CDR2 SYGVKD. Trimming left V 3 bases short and J 2 bases short, with 8 bases between. The CDR3 sequence is 15 residues long. The CDR3 sequence: CAISDPGTGANVLTF. CDR3 coding DNA: TGTGCCATCAGTGACCCAGGGACTGGGGCCAACGTCCTGACTTTC.

CDR3 in DNA: TGTGCCAGCCTTCAGGTCTCTGGAAACACCATATATTTT. Its protein is CASLQVSGNTIYF. V and J are TRBV6-1 and TRBJ1-3; no clear D gene. V was cut by 8 bases and J by 0 bases, with 8 bases left in between. Germline assignment: CDR1 MNHNS and CDR2 SASEGT. This CDR3 spans 13 amino acids.

The V gene is TRBV4-1, the J gene TRBJ2-7; possibly TRBD2 for D (7 bases). Germline CDR1 is MGHRA and CDR2 is YSYEKL. Deletions cut 4 bases from V and 2 bases from J, with 15 bases between. The CDR3 spans 15 residues. CDR3 sequence (DNA): TGCGCCAGCAGCCTCGGAGGGGGGGCGACCTACGAGCAGTACTTC. It is translated as CASSLGGGATYEQYF.

The chain recombines TRBV6-5 with TRBJ1-2; no clear D gene. V lost 6 bases, J lost 3 bases, and 11 bases lay in between. The germline gives CDR1 MNHEY, CDR2 SVGAGI. The CDR3 spans 13 residues. CDR3 amino acids: CASSLTLDYGYTF. The CDR3 nucleotides read TGTGCCAGCAGCTTGACCCTAGACTATGGCTACACCTTC.